This T cell receptor beta chain derives from a study of T cells in Graves' hyperthyroidism and ophthalmopathy (dated by TCRdb to about 2019). For the wider study: Peripheral blood samples were taken at initial diagnosis, before any treatment was given. To identify TCR V-J signatures that set the groups apart, the researchers used a discovery cohort of more than 95 patients, made up of around 42 with Graves' ophthalmopathy and about 60 with stable Graves' hyperthyroidism. Prospective prediction of ophthalmopathy was tested in an independent validation cohort of fewer than 20 hyperthyroidism patients and 17 patients who later progressed to ophthalmopathy. The 100 discovery patients were divided at random into training and test sets in a 7:3 ratio. The study also compared thyroid tissue and blood T-cell repertoires from roughly 6 Graves' hyperthyroidism patients. After sampling, hyperthyroidism patients received methimazole starting at 30 mg daily, and ophthalmopathy patients received high-dose intravenous methylprednisolone. The paper reports TCR Vbeta CDR3 sequencing of some 140 peripheral blood samples: approximately 41 ophthalmopathy, under 80 hyperthyroidism and 17 progressor patients. General findings and caveats noted by the study authors: Most expanded thyroid clonotypes (frequency above 0.001) were also found in blood, which suggests that blood repertoires may mirror thyroid immune responses. In validation, progression to ophthalmopathy was predicted by the model with almost 71% sensitivity and around 76% specificity, a median of about 6.8 months before onset. Ophthalmopathy was separated from stable hyperthyroidism by a 13 V-J signature model, with approximately 89% sensitivity and 81% to 83% specificity obtained in cross-validation and 80%/75% obtained in testing. Sample size was not statistically predetermined, and blinding of investigators to group allocation was not performed.

CDR1 MGHDK and CDR2 SYGVNS were looked up in the germline V gene. V and J are truncated by 4 bases and 2 bases respectively, leaving an intervening sequence of 6 bases. Spanning cysteine to phenylalanine, the CDR3 consists of 14 amino acids. Only the CDR3 DNA stays, 42 bases, in frame from base 1. Stable Graves' hyperthyroidism was defined as the absence of progression to ophthalmopathy over 18 months of follow-up. Hyperthyroidism patients were aged 18 to 65 years and newly diagnosed, with disease duration of less than 2 months. Patients with uncontrolled infections, other autoimmune diseases, pregnancy or lactation were excluded. Diagnoses relied on clinical symptoms, serum thyroxine and TRAb, thyroid ultrasound and orbital computed tomography. PBMCs were separated from under 11 ml of fresh peripheral blood using Ficoll-Paque density gradient centrifugation. Trizol reagent was used to extract total RNA, and RNA quality was then checked on an Agilent 2100 Bioanalyzer.

Amplification of TCR beta CDR3 regions was carried out from RNA transcripts. A first-round RT-PCR of the TCR CDR3 used the HTBI primer set with the Qiagen OneStep RT-PCR kit. Libraries were constructed in a second round of multiplex PCR, after which size selection and purification were carried out. Sequencing of the libraries was done on an Illumina HiSeq2000 using paired-end 100 bp reads. As for the authors' bioinformatics: SOAPnuke was used to process the raw data, throwing out any read that contained adapters or uncalled bases, had a mean Phred below 15, or lacked an exact constant-primer or identifier match. COPE v1.2.5 was used to merge high-quality paired reads, and clonotypes were defined as unique nucleotide sequences. Clonotypes were aligned to IMGT TRBV, TRBD and TRBJ reference segments using MiTCR v1.1. The analysis included only V-J combinations with a frequency above 0.0001, which together covered around 99% of the repertoires. The TCS score was defined as the ratio of F50 (clonal expansion) to E x V (chaos), calculated using BLOSUM62-based TCRdist between CDR3 peptides within each V-J. Welch's t-statistics and random forest reduced several hundred V-J features to around 14, which were used in a naive Bayes classifier (R e1071). TCRdb passed the public sequencing reads through fastp at Q25 and MiXCR, retaining productive beta sequences. Duplicate CDR3 protein sequences are folded into a single record with the most common DNA and genes. Clone size and V and J calls follow TCRdb, not the original study. The sample data list about 560,000 distinct CDR3 sequences, and around 15% of these were observed just once. The ten largest clones take up about 17% of the sample.

This clonotype was counted a few times. What antigen it recognizes has not been identified. It has no much larger one-base neighbor in the sample; base qualities were not kept. This TCR derives from a young woman with Graves' hyperthyroidism. The chain is assembled from TRBV25-1 and TRBJ2-6, with no D gene named confidently. Material for sequencing was blood. The CDR3 reads as follows: CASSAYAGANVLTF. The DNA sequence reads TGTGCCAGCAGTGCGTATGCTGGGGCCAACGTCCTGACTTTC.